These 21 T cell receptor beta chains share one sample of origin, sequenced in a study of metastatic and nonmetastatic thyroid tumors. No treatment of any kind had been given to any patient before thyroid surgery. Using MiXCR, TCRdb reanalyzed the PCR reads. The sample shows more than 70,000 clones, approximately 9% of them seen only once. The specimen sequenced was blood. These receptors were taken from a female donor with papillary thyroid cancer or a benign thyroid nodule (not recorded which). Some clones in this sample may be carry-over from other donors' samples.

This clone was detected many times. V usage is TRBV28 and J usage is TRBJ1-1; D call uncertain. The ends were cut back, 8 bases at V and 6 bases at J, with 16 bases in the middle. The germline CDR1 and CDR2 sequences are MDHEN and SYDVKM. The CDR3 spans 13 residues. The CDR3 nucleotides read TGTGCCAGCCGTTATGGAGGGAGATCTGAAGCTTTCTTT. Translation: CASRYGGRSEAFF.

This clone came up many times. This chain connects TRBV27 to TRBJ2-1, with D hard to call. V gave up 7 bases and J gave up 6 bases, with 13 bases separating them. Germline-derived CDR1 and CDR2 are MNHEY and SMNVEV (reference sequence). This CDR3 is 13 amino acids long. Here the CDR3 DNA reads TGTGCCAGCACCTCTAGGAGTCTCAATGAGCAGTTCTTC. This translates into CASTSRSLNEQFF.

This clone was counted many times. CDR3: CASGGLRSGANVLTF. The DNA for the CDR3 is TGTGCTAGTGGGGGACTCCGCTCTGGGGCCAACGTCCTGACTTTC. The V and J genes are TRBV12-5 and TRBJ2-6; a possible D gene is TRBD2 (6 bases). The CDR3 has 15 amino acids. The germline CDR1 and CDR2 sequences are LGHNT and FRNRAP. Trimming stripped 6 bases from V and 0 bases from J, with 9 bases between. The full variable domain, with the rest looked up from reference TRBV12-5 and TRBJ2-6, is DARVTQTPRHKVTEMGQEVTMRCQPILGHNTVFWYRQTMMQGLELLAYFRNRAPLDDSGMPKDRFSAEMPDATLATLKIQPSEPRDSAVYFCASGGLRSGANVLTFGAGSRLTVL.

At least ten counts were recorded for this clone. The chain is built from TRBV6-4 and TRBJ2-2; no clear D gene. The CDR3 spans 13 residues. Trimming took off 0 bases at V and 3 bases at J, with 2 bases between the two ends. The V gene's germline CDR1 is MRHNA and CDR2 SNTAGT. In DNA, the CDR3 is TGTGCCAGCAGTGACTCGGACACCGGGGAGCTGTTTTTT. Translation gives CASSDSDTGELFF.

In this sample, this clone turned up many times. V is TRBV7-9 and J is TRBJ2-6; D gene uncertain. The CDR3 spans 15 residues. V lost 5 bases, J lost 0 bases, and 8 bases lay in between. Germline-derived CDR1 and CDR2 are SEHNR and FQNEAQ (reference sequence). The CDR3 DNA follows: TGTGCCAGCAGCCTCGCCGGCTCTGGGGCCAACGTCCTGACTTTC. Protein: CASSLAGSGANVLTF. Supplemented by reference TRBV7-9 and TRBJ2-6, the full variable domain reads DTGVSQNPRHKITKRGQNVTFRCDPISEHNRLYWYRQTLGQGPEFLTYFQNEAQLEKSRLLSDRFSAERPKGSFSTLEIQRTEQGDSAMYLCASSLAGSGANVLTFGAGSRLTVL.

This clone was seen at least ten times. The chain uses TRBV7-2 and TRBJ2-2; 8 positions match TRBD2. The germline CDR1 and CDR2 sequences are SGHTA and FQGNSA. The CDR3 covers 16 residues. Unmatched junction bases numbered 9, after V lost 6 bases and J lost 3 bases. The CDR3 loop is CASSPVAGLHTGELFF. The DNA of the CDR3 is TGTGCCAGCAGTCCGGTAGCGGGGCTTCACACCGGGGAGCTGTTTTTT.

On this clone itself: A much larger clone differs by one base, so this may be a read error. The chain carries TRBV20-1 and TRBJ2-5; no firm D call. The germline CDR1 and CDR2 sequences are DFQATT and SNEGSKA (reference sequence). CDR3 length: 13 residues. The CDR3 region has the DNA TGCAGTGCTAGAGTCATAGGGCTGGAGACCCAGTGCTTC. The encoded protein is CSARVIGLETQCF.

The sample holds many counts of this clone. The DNA of the CDR3 is TGCGCCAGCAGCCCCGAGGGGTCTTATAGCAATCAGCCCCAGCATTTT. It yields the protein CASSPEGSYSNQPQHF. The rearrangement joins TRBV4-1 to TRBJ1-5; TRBD1 is a possible D gene (5 bases). V was trimmed by 4 bases and J by 0 bases, leaving 13 bases between them. Per germline, CDR1 MGHRA and CDR2 YSYEKL. This CDR3 region has 16 residues.

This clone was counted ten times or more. CDR3 sequence reads: CASSFLADYNEQFF. The CDR3 region has the DNA TGTGCCAGCAGTTTTTTAGCGGACTACAATGAGCAGTTCTTC. The chain has TRBV12-3 or TRBV12-4 and TRBJ2-1; the D gene is possibly TRBD2 (6 bases). The CDR3 is made up of 14 amino acids. The ends were cut back, 3 bases at V and 3 bases at J, with 9 bases in the middle.

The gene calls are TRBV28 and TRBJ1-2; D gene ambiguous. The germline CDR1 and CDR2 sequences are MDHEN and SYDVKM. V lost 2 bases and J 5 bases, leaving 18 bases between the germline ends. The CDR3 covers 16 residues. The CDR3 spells CASSLSSSGREYGYTF. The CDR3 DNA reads TGTGCCAGCAGTTTAAGCTCATCCGGGCGAGAGTATGGCTACACCTTC.

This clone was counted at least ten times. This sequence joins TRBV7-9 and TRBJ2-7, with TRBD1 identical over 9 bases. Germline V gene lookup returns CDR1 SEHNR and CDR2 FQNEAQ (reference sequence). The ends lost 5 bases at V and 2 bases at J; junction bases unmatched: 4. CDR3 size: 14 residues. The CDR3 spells CASSRDRVPYEQYF. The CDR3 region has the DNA TGTGCCAGCAGCCGGGACAGGGTGCCCTACGAGCAGTACTTC.

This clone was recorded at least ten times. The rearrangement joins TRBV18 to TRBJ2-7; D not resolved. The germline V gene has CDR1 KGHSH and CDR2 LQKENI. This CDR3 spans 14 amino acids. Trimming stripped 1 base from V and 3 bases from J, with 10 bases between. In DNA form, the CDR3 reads TGTGCCAGCTCACCACTTGCAGAGTTCTACGAGCAGTACTTC. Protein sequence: CASSPLAEFYEQYF.

In DNA, the CDR3 is TGTGCCAGCAGCTTGAACACACAGGGGTTTGGGACCCAGTACTTC. This encodes CASSLNTQGFGTQYF. The V and J genes are TRBV5-4 and TRBJ2-5; 7 positions agree with TRBD1. The CDR3 spans 15 residues. J gave up 7 bases and V 1 base, and 10 bases lay outside the gene matches. Germline V gene data show CDR1 as SGHNT and CDR2 as YYREEE (reference sequence).

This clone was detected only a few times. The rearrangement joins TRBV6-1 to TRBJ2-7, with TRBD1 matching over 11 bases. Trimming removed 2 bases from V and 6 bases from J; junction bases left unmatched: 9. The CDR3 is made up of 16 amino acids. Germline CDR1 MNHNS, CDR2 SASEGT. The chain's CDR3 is CASSEITWTGGAEQYF. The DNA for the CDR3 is TGTGCCAGCAGTGAAATTACCTGGACAGGGGGCGCCGAGCAGTACTTC.

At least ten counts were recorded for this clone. The CDR3 nucleotides are TGTGCCAGCAGCTTAGCCCGGGACACCTCTGGGGCCAACGTCCTGACTTTC. It yields the protein CASSLARDTSGANVLTF. The V and J genes are TRBV11-1 and TRBJ2-6, with D possibly TRBD1 on 6 matching bases. Germline V gene lookup returns CDR1 SGHAT and CDR2 FQDESV (reference sequence). The CDR3 extends over 17 amino acids. Trimming removed 0 bases at V and 0 bases at J, with 9 bases between.

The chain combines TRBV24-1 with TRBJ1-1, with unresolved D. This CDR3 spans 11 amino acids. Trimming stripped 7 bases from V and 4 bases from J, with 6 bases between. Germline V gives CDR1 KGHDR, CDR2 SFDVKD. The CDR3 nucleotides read TGTGCCACCAGCCGGGGCACTGAAGCTTTCTTT. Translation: CATSRGTEAFF.

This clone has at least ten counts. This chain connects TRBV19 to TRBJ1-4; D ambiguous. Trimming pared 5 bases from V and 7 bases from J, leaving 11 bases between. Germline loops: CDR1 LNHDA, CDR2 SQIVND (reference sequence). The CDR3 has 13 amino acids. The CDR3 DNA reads TGTGCCAGTAGTCCCGCGGGGAGTGAAAAACTGTTTTTT. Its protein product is CASSPAGSEKLFF.

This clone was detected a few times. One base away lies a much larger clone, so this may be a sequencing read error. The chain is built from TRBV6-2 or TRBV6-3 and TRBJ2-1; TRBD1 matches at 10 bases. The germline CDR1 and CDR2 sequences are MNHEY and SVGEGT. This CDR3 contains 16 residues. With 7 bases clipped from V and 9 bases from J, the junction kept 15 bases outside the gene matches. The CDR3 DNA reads TGTGCCAGCACTATACTTGGGACAGGGGCAGGCGGTGAGCAGTTCTTC. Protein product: CASTILGTGAGGEQFF.

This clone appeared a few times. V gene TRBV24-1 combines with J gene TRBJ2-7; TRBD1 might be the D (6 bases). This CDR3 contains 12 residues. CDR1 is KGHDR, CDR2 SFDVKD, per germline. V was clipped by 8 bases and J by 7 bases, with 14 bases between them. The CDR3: CATIQGSGEQYF. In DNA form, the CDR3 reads TGTGCCACCATCCAGGGGTCGGGGGAGCAGTACTTC.

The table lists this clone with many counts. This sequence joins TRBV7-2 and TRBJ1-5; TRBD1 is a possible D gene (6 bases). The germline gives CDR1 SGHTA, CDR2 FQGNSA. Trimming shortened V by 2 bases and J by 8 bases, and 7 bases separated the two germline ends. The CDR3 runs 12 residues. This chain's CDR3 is CASSLRGEPQHF. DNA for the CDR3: TGTGCCAGCAGCTTAAGGGGGGAGCCCCAGCATTTT.

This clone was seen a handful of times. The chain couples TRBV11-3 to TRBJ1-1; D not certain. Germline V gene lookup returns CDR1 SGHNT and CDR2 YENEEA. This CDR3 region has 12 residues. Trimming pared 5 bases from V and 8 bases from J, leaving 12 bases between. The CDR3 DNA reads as TGTGCCAGCAGCACCCGACATTCCGAAGCTTTCTTT. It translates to CASSTRHSEAFF.